These 3 T cell receptor beta chains were sequenced from one sample in a study of regulatory T cells in long-lasting Graves disease. Relying on iRepertoire HTBI primers and Arm-PCR of CDR3 regions, the team built TCR beta libraries. Via MiXCR, TCRdb re-called the multiplex PCR reads, giving one row per CDR3 protein. Here the sample spans 300,000 to 500,000 distinct CDR3 sequences, less than 25% being singletons. Specified time point: persistent/refractory GD, antithyroid drugs over 5 years with positive TRAb. RNA isolated from PBMCs was used to make the TCR library. The sample was peripheral blood mononuclear cells (PBMCs), taken when the disease was refractory, from a patient treated with antithyroid drugs. Receptors were obtained from a female donor with Graves disease.

The rearrangement joins TRBV20-1 to TRBJ2-7; tentative D call: TRBD1 (6 bases). This CDR3 has 12 residues. Trimming took 5 bases from V and 5 from J, leaving 13 bases between them. CDR1 is DFQATT, CDR2 SNEGSKA, per germline (reference sequence). This CDR3 reads CSAHNTGNEQYF. The CDR3 DNA follows: TGCAGTGCTCACAACACAGGGAACGAGCAGTACTTC.

The V call is TRBV27, the J call TRBJ2-7; D is perhaps TRBD1 (5 bases). V was cut by 4 bases and J by 1 base, with 17 bases left in between. CDR3 length: 16 amino acids. The V gene's germline CDR1 is MNHEY and CDR2 SMNVEV (reference sequence). The CDR3 DNA reads TGTGCCAGCAGTTCCCGTCGACAGAGATATTCCTACGAGCAGTACTTC. Protein product: CASSSRRQRYSYEQYF.

The chain combines TRBV5-5 with TRBJ2-7, with D perhaps matching TRBD2 (6 bases). Germline V gene data show CDR1 as SGHKS and CDR2 as YYEKEE (reference sequence). CDR3 size: 13 residues. Between the trimmed V and J ends, which lost 2 bases and 1 base, there was a span of 7 bases. The CDR3 loop is CASSFLASYEQYF. As DNA, the CDR3 is TGTGCCAGCAGCTTCCTAGCGTCCTACGAGCAGTACTTC. The full variable domain, completed using reference TRBV5-5 and TRBJ2-7, is DAGVTQSPTHLIKTRGQQVTLRCSPISGHKSVSWYQQVLGQGPQFIFQYYEKEERGRGNFPDRFSARQFPNYSSELNVNALLLGDSALYLCASSFLASYEQYFGPGTRLTVT.